The sample holds many counts of the clone carrying this T cell receptor beta chain. Researchers took RNA transcripts and amplified the TCR beta CDR3 regions from them. The HTBI primer set drove a first-round RT-PCR of the TCR CDR3. A single record per CDR3 protein comes from TCRdb applying MiXCR to the multiplex PCR reads. The sample lists approximately 260,000 distinct CDR3 sequences; roughly 15% were seen once. This sample was taken from a study of T cells in Graves' hyperthyroidism and ophthalmopathy. The CDR3 spans 20 residues. The germline V gene has CDR1 MNHNS and CDR2 SASEGT. With V trimmed by 6 bases and J by 2 bases, 14 bases remained unmatched.

This sequence was found in a woman between 50 and 59 years old with Graves' hyperthyroidism that later progressed to Graves' ophthalmopathy. Sequencing was done on a sample of blood. This sequence joins TRBV6-1 and TRBJ2-1, with 15 bases fitting TRBD2. The CDR3 loop is CASSHPPGLAGGGTYNEQFF. In DNA, the CDR3 is TGTGCCAGCAGCCACCCCCCGGGACTAGCGGGAGGCGGAACCTACAATGAGCAGTTCTTC.